The next 9 T cell receptor beta chains were all read from a single sample in a study of neurological immune-mediated disorders. In TCRdb, the 5' RACE reads were re-called with MiXCR into one record per CDR3 protein. The sample has about 48,000 distinct CDR3 sequences, 5.8% seen once. The sequencing sample was made of CD4+ T cells from blood. Every receptor here comes from a woman between 18 and 29 years old with multiple sclerosis.

In its sample, this clonotype was seen many times. This chain connects TRBV5-1 to TRBJ1-5, with D unresolved. This CDR3 has 13 amino acids. The germline V and J ends were trimmed by 2 bases and 3 bases, with 6 bases remaining between them. Germline loops: CDR1 SGHRS, CDR2 YFSETQ. The CDR3 bases are TGCGCCAGCAGCTTACAGCTCAATCAGCCCCAGCATTTT. Protein sequence: CASSLQLNQPQHF. Complete variable domain (other parts from reference TRBV5-1 and TRBJ1-5): KAGVTQTPRYLIKTRGQQVTLSCSPISGHRSVSWYQQTPGQGLQFLFEYFSETQRNKGNFPGRFSGRQFSNSRSEMNVSTLELGDSALYLCASSLQLNQPQHFGDGTRLSIL.

The table lists this clonotype with many counts. The chain links TRBV20-1 to TRBJ1-6, with 10 bases fitting TRBD1. Germline V CDR1 and CDR2: DFQATT, SNEGSKA (reference sequence). The CDR3 has 16 residues. The V segment lost 3 bases and the J segment 10 bases; nucleotides outside the gene matches: 12. The CDR3 sequence is CSARDPGQGLGSPLHF. The CDR3 nucleotides read TGCAGTGCTAGGGACCCGGGACAGGGGTTGGGCTCACCCCTCCACTTT.

This clonotype was counted at least ten times. This chain joins TRBV12-5 and TRBJ1-5, with a possible D match to TRBD1 (5 bases). This CDR3 is built from 15 residues. Germline V gene data show CDR1 as LGHNT and CDR2 as FRNRAP. V lost 6 bases and J 4 bases, leaving 16 bases between the germline ends. The CDR3 DNA reads TGTGCTAGTGGCCAGGGATTTGGGGGAAATCAGCCCCAGCATTTT. This translates into CASGQGFGGNQPQHF.

This clonotype has ten or more counts. J is TRBJ1-1 and V is TRBV14, with D perhaps TRBD1 (5 bases). The CDR3 consists of 14 residues. Per the germline V gene, CDR1 is SGHDN and CDR2 is FVKESK. Trimming shortened V by 3 bases and J by 3 bases, and 11 bases separated the two germline ends. The CDR3 loop reads CASSHRGVDTEAFF. Here the CDR3 DNA reads TGTGCCAGCAGCCACCGAGGGGTCGACACTGAAGCTTTCTTT.

This clonotype was counted at least ten times. CDR3 residues: CASSYQTGTSGSTDTQYF. In nucleotides, the CDR3 is TGTGCCAGCAGTTACCAAACCGGGACTAGCGGGAGCACAGATACGCAGTATTTT. The J gene is TRBJ2-3, the V gene TRBV6-2 or TRBV6-3; 12 bases are a match to TRBD2. This CDR3 has 18 amino acids. V gave up 2 bases and J gave up 0 bases; unmatched junction bases: 6. Germline CDR1 is MNHEY and CDR2 is SVGEGT.

Ten or more counts support this clonotype. The chain is built from TRBV20-1 and TRBJ1-1, with D hard to call. Germline V gene sequence: CDR1 DFQATT, CDR2 SNEGSKA (reference sequence). The CDR3 is 13 amino acids. Between the trimmed V and J ends, which lost 0 bases and 1 base, there was a span of 6 bases. CDR3 amino acids: CSARDRGNTEAFF. CDR3 nucleotides: TGCAGTGCTAGAGATCGCGGGAACACTGAAGCTTTCTTT.

This clonotype was observed at least ten times. The CDR3 spells CASSPDRYNEQFF. The DNA for the CDR3 is TGTGCCAGCAGCCCAGACCGCTACAATGAGCAGTTCTTC. V gene TRBV7-9 combines with J gene TRBJ2-1; D gene uncertain. In germline, CDR1 is SEHNR, CDR2 FQNEAQ (reference sequence). The CDR3 extends over 13 amino acids. Between the trimmed V and J ends, which lost 5 bases and 3 bases, there was a span of 8 bases.

Many counts were recorded for this clonotype. The chain employs TRBV27 and TRBJ2-5; TRBD2 aligns across 13 bases. There are 15 residues in the CDR3. The germline V gene has CDR1 MNHEY and CDR2 SMNVEV (reference sequence). V lost 6 bases and J lost 5; bases outside the gene matches: 6. The CDR3 bases are TGTGCCAGCAGCCCTAGGGGACTAGCGGGGGAGACCCAGTACTTC. Translating gives CASSPRGLAGETQYF.

This clonotype was detected ten times or more. The chain uses TRBV7-9 and TRBJ2-3, with TRBD2 matching over 7 bases. The CDR3 contains 17 residues. With V trimmed by 1 base and J by 2 bases, 9 bases remained unmatched. Germline CDR1 reads SEHNR; CDR2 reads FQNEAQ (reference sequence). As DNA, the CDR3 is TGTGCCAGCAGCTTAGGATCTGGCGGGGGAAACACAGATACGCAGTATTTT. This gives the protein CASSLGSGGGNTDTQYF. The full variable domain, completed using reference TRBV7-9 and TRBJ2-3, is DTGVSQNPRHKITKRGQNVTFRCDPISEHNRLYWYRQTLGQGPEFLTYFQNEAQLEKSRLLSDRFSAERPKGSFSTLEIQRTEQGDSAMYLCASSLGSGGGNTDTQYFGPGTRLTVL.